These 24 T cell receptor beta chains were sequenced from one sample in a study of blood T cells in healthy people across ages. Alongside a J-beta primer mix, a sample-barcoded 5' primer served in a second PCR lasting roughly 6 to 11 cycles. TCRdb fed the 5' RACE reads into MiXCR, producing one record per CDR3 protein. The sample holds about 2 million distinct CDR3 sequences, around 50% seen once. Sequencing input: blood. The receptors originated from a woman aged 40 to 50 in good health.

This rearrangement joins TRBV20-1 to TRBJ1-1; TRBD1 agrees at 10 bases. Losses at the gene ends were 3 bases for V and 5 bases for J; bases not matched to a gene: 6. The CDR3 extends over 14 amino acids. Germline V CDR1 and CDR2: DFQATT, SNEGSKA (reference sequence). Written as DNA, the CDR3 is TGCAGTGCTAGGGGCGGGACAGGGGTAACTGAAGCTTTCTTT. Amino acid sequence: CSARGGTGVTEAFF.

The chain uses TRBV15 and TRBJ2-4; D may match TRBD1 or TRBD2 (5 bases each). V shed 3 bases and J shed 3 bases, with 15 bases lying between them. This CDR3 spans 16 amino acids. In germline, CDR1 is LNHNV, CDR2 YYDKDF (reference sequence). The CDR3, as DNA: TGTGCCACCAGCAGCGGGACCTACATAGACAAAAACATTCAGTACTTC. Translated: CATSSGTYIDKNIQYF.

This chain links TRBV6-5 with TRBJ1-6; 7 positions agree with TRBD1. CDR3 length: 13 residues. The ends lost 6 bases at V and 8 bases at J; junction bases unmatched: 4. In germline, CDR1 is MNHEY, CDR2 SVGAGI. The CDR3 region is CASRGGADSPLHF. CDR3 nucleotide sequence: TGTGCCAGCAGAGGGGGCGCGGATTCACCCCTCCACTTT.

The rearrangement joins TRBV27 to TRBJ2-4; maybe TRBD1 (5 bases). The V end lost 6 bases, the J end lost 2 bases, and 14 bases lay between the germline ends. This CDR3 region has 15 residues. Germline CDR1 MNHEY, CDR2 SMNVEV (reference sequence). As DNA, the CDR3 is TGTGCCAGCAGACCTCAGGGTCGGACCAAAAACATTCAGTACTTC. Protein sequence: CASRPQGRTKNIQYF.

V is TRBV18 and J is TRBJ2-7; D perhaps matches TRBD2 (5 bases). The CDR3 runs 14 residues. V lost 3 bases, J lost 6 bases, and 15 bases lay in between. Germline CDR1 reads KGHSH; CDR2 reads LQKENI. In DNA form, the CDR3 reads TGTGCCAGCTCACCTCAACGGGAAGCGAGCGAGCAGTACTTC. Residues: CASSPQREASEQYF.

This clonotype was observed a few times. The chain is built from TRBV7-2 and TRBJ2-5; TRBD1 aligns across 7 bases. With 5 bases clipped from V and 5 bases from J, the junction kept 14 bases outside the gene matches. Germline values: CDR1 SGHTA, CDR2 FQGNSA. This CDR3 contains 16 residues. The CDR3 sequence is CASSEPDRPPFETQYF. The DNA of the CDR3 is TGTGCCAGCAGCGAACCGGACAGGCCCCCGTTTGAGACCCAGTACTTC.

The V gene is TRBV6-2 or TRBV6-3, the J gene TRBJ1-2, with D maybe TRBD1 (6 bases). This CDR3 contains 13 residues. Germline CDR1 is MNHEY and CDR2 is SVGEGT. CDR3 DNA: TGTGCAAGCGAGGGGACAAGAGCCTATGGCTACACCTTC. As protein: CASEGTRAYGYTF.

This clonotype has a handful of counts. The chain employs TRBV29-1 and TRBJ2-1; TRBD2 might be the D (5 bases). In germline, CDR1 is SQVTM, CDR2 ANQGSEA. This CDR3 is 16 amino acids long. The CDR3 loop reads CSIEGEREYSYNEQFF. In DNA, the CDR3 is TGCAGTATCGAGGGAGAGCGAGAGTATTCTTACAATGAGCAGTTCTTC.

V and J are TRBV7-2 and TRBJ2-7, with D perhaps matching TRBD1 (5 bases). Trimming stripped 4 bases from V and 10 bases from J, with 20 bases between. In germline, CDR1 is SGHTA, CDR2 FQGNSA. This CDR3 has 14 amino acids. The CDR3 loop is CASSSILQGITQYF. CDR3 nucleotide sequence: TGTGCCAGCAGCTCAATCCTGCAGGGTATCACCCAGTACTTC.

The chain is built from TRBV7-2 and TRBJ1-6; TRBD1 agrees at 9 bases. The V gene end was trimmed by 5 bases and the J gene end by 10 bases; junction bases not matched to a gene: 12. Germline V lookup: CDR1 SGHTA, CDR2 FQGNSA. The CDR3 is 16 amino acids. In DNA form, the CDR3 reads TGTGCCAGCAGCCACACTCTGGCGACAGGGGGATCACCCCTCCACTTT. Its protein is CASSHTLATGGSPLHF.

This clonotype was counted between two and nine times. The gene calls are TRBV6-2 or TRBV6-3 and TRBJ2-5; 7 positions match TRBD2. The CDR3 consists of 18 residues. The V gene end was trimmed by 5 bases and the J gene end by 0 bases; junction bases not matched to a gene: 15. Germline V gene lookup returns CDR1 MNHEY and CDR2 SVGEGT. CDR3 sequence: CASSTGRGDFLYQETQYF. CDR3 sequence (DNA): TGTGCCAGCAGTACCGGCCGGGGGGATTTCCTGTACCAAGAGACCCAGTACTTC.

Concerning this clonotype itself: At one end, the junction sequence differs from germline, possibly due to a read error. V usage is TRBV7-6 and J usage is TRBJ2-6; D gene uncertain. Germline CDR1 SGHVS, CDR2 FNYEAQ. CDR3 length equals 13 residues. CDR3 bases: TGTGCCAACAGCCCCCGGGCTACCCCCGTCCTGACTTTC. Residues: CANSPRATPVLTF.

The chain joins TRBV7-2 to TRBJ2-4, with TRBD1 identical over 9 bases. The CDR3 consists of 16 residues. The germline gives CDR1 SGHTA, CDR2 FQGNSA. Trimming cost V 5 bases and J 13 bases; bases outside gene matches: 18. The CDR3 protein is CASSPRTGAISQEQYF. In nucleotides, the CDR3 is TGTGCCAGCAGCCCAAGGACAGGGGCGATCTCGCAAGAGCAGTACTTC.

The rearrangement links TRBV7-9 to TRBJ2-5; D not resolved. V lost 8 bases, J lost 0 bases, and 13 bases lay in between. Germline V gene data show CDR1 as SEHNR and CDR2 as FQNEAQ (reference sequence). The CDR3 runs 14 residues. The CDR3: CASGPVLYQETQYF. The DNA of the CDR3 is TGTGCCAGCGGCCCTGTATTGTACCAAGAGACCCAGTACTTC.

J is TRBJ2-5 and V is TRBV7-2; 8 nucleotides match TRBD1. Germline V lookup: CDR1 SGHTA, CDR2 FQGNSA. V lost 1 base, J lost 6 bases, and 7 bases stayed unmatched. This CDR3 has 15 amino acids. The CDR3 spells CASSLDGTGLKTQYF. The CDR3 coding sequence is TGTGCCAGCAGCTTAGATGGGACAGGACTGAAGACCCAGTACTTC.

The chain recombines TRBV3-1 with TRBJ2-7; the D gene is possibly TRBD2 (5 bases). This CDR3 has 15 residues. Germline V gene sequence: CDR1 LGHDT, CDR2 YNNKEL (reference sequence). Deletions cut 0 bases from V and 0 bases from J, with 9 bases between. The CDR3 loop is CASSQEEVSSYEQYF. The CDR3 DNA reads TGTGCCAGCAGCCAAGAGGAGGTCAGCTCCTACGAGCAGTACTTC.

The genes are TRBV29-1 and TRBJ2-3, with a weak D call TRBD1 (6 bases). The germline V and J ends were trimmed by 5 bases and 10 bases, with 19 bases remaining between them. This CDR3 is 13 amino acids long. Germline V gives CDR1 SQVTM, CDR2 ANQGSEA. As DNA, the CDR3 is TGCAGCGTTCACCTTGGACAGTCCGGGGCGCAGTATTTT. Amino acids: CSVHLGQSGAQYF.

CDR3 in amino acids: CASSPGLAGAPGNEQFF. CDR3 DNA: TGTGCCAGCAGCCCCGGACTAGCGGGGGCCCCCGGAAATGAGCAGTTCTTC. The chain carries TRBV7-2 and TRBJ2-1; 13 bases agree with TRBD2. This CDR3 contains 17 residues. Losses at the gene ends were 5 bases for V and 7 bases for J; bases not matched to a gene: 11. Germline V lookup: CDR1 SGHTA, CDR2 FQGNSA. The full variable domain, in which reference TRBV7-2 and TRBJ2-1 provide the parts outside the CDR3, is GAGVSQSPSNKVTEKGKDVELRCDPISGHTALYWYRQSLGQGLEFLIYFQGNSAPDKSGLPSDRFSAERTGGSVSTLTIQRTQQEDSAVYLCASSPGLAGAPGNEQFFGPGTRLTVL.

This clonotype was found a few times. The chain is built from TRBV6-6 and TRBJ2-4; D possibly corresponds to TRBD2 (6 bases). This CDR3 has 10 amino acids. Germline CDR1 is MNHNY and CDR2 is SVGAGI (reference sequence). The V end was cut by 7 bases, the J end by 12 bases, with 10 bases between. The CDR3 sequence: CASKEEGQYF. The CDR3 coding sequence is TGTGCCAGCAAGGAGGAGGGTCAGTACTTC.

The rearrangement joins TRBV6-2 or TRBV6-3 to TRBJ1-2; 8 positions agree with TRBD1. The ends lost 4 bases at V and 3 bases at J; junction bases unmatched: 10. Germline V lookup: CDR1 MNHEY, CDR2 SVGEGT. This CDR3 has 16 amino acids. CDR3 sequence reads: CASSLLGRGLYYGYTF. The CDR3 DNA sequence: TGTGCCAGCAGTTTGCTGGGCAGGGGGCTTTACTATGGCTACACCTTC.

The V and J genes are TRBV28 and TRBJ1-1, with 8 bases aligning to TRBD1. Trimming cost V 7 bases and J 5 bases; bases outside gene matches: 6. This CDR3 has 13 residues. Germline V CDR1 and CDR2: MDHEN, SYDVKM. The CDR3 DNA sequence: TGTGCCAGCAACACACAGGGGGTGACTGAAGCTTTCTTT. Amino acids: CASNTQGVTEAFF.

J is TRBJ2-5 and V is TRBV27, with a tentative D call TRBD2 (7 bases). CDR1 and CDR2 from the germline V gene are MNHEY and SMNVEV (reference sequence). V gave up 4 bases and J gave up 5 bases, with 14 bases separating them. The CDR3 has 14 amino acids. CDR3 sequence reads: CASSSRKGGETQYF. The CDR3 nucleotides are TGTGCCAGCAGTTCCAGAAAGGGGGGGGAGACCCAGTACTTC.

The chain couples TRBV6-2 or TRBV6-3 to TRBJ1-4; D is undetermined. The CDR3 consists of 14 residues. Germline CDR1 and CDR2: MNHEY and SVGEGT. Trimming left V 2 bases short and J 8 bases short, with 12 bases between. This CDR3 is CASSYEGEWEKLFF. DNA of the CDR3: TGTGCCAGCAGTTACGAAGGAGAATGGGAAAAACTGTTTTTT.

This clonotype appeared a single time. This chain uses TRBV6-2 or TRBV6-3 with TRBJ2-7; a possible D gene is TRBD1 (6 bases). The DNA end is a closer match to TRBJ2-5, so the J assignment may be wrong. The CDR3 loop spans 14 amino acids. Per germline, CDR1 MNHEY and CDR2 SVGEGT. The CDR3 DNA reads TGTGCCAGCAGTTACGCCGCCAGGGACAAGACCCAGTACTTC. Its translation is CASSYAARDKTQYF.